This T cell receptor beta chain was documented in a study of blood T cells in healthy people across ages. In the study overall: Researchers report that template switching captured about one barcoded beta molecule per two T cells.

Study results and caveats: A greater number of naive CD4+ cells and higher diversity distinguished long-lived donors from aged donors. The percentage of naive T cells correlated strongly with TCR beta diversity.

Details on this clonotype: Its antigen is unidentified.

The second PCR ran roughly 6 to 11 cycles with a sample-barcoded 5' primer and J-beta primers. Template switching added a 12-random-nucleotide identifier to every cDNA molecule. One entry per CDR3 protein results from TCRdb running MiXCR on the 5' RACE reads. This repertoire shows about 730,000 distinct CDR3 sequences, roughly two fifths found once; its top ten account for 20% to 25%. The TCR comes from a woman in her sixties or seventies in good health. Source material: blood.

The CDR3 region is CASSSPLGGALHETQFF. The DNA for the CDR3 is TGCGCCAGCAGCTCCCCCCTAGGGGGGGCGTTACACGAGACCCAGTTCTTC. The rearrangement joins TRBV5-1 to TRBJ2-1; TRBD2 is a possible D gene (7 bases). This CDR3 region has 17 residues. Germline V gene data show CDR1 as SGHRS and CDR2 as YFSETQ. The V gene lost 3 bases and the J gene lost 13 bases, with 29 bases spanning the gap.